This T cell receptor beta chain was observed in a study of cytomegalovirus exposure and HLA in healthy donors. The PCR contained 60 Vbeta and 13 Jbeta primers. Data came from immunoSEQ multiplex PCR; TCRdb stores just in-frame clones and leaves some out. The sample includes 60,000 to 65,000 clones, around 87% of them seen just once. This clone has a handful of counts. Per germline, CDR1 SGHDT and CDR2 YYEEEE. The V and J ends lost 2 bases and 8 bases respectively, with 19 bases between them. The CDR3 totals 15 residues. This receptor was obtained from a man aged 18 to 29 in good health and CMV-seronegative. The sample consisted of PBMCs. This chain joins TRBV5-6 and TRBJ1-2; D is unresolved. The CDR3 DNA reads as TGTGCCAGCAGCTTCCCCTGGCAGGCCGCTGAGGGCTACACCTTC. It is translated as CASSFPWQAAEGYTF.